This paragraph reports one T cell receptor (beta chain). Its antigen is still unknown. Germline and junction disagree at one end, which may indicate a read error. The CDR3 is 14 residues long. Germline values: CDR1 SSHAT, CDR2 FNYEAQ (reference sequence). The sample comes from a study of radiation and T cells in renal cell carcinoma. General study results and limits: Top tumor clonotypes rose in blood 2 weeks post-radiation, then contracted.

Clones were sequenced by immunoSEQ multiplex PCR, and TCRdb holds only the in-frame ones, with some missing. The data show about 78,000 clones, about 89% seen once. Documented time point: blood 4 weeks post-SBRT, at nephrectomy. The treatment was: 15 Gy SBRT to primary tumor, nephrectomy 4 weeks later. Nephrectomy followed 15 Gy stereotactic body radiation by 4 weeks. Serial blood draws occurred at baseline and 2 and 4 weeks post-SBRT. Here the sequenced sample was blood, taken from a patient whose treatment included radiotherapy and nephrectomy. J is TRBJ2-1 and V is TRBV7-7, with D perhaps TRBD2 (6 bases). This TCR derives from a woman in her 70s with renal cell carcinoma. For the CDR3, the DNA is TGTGCTAGCAGCTTAGGAGGGCCGGCCAATGAGCAGTTCTTC. Translating it yields CASSLGGPANEQFF.